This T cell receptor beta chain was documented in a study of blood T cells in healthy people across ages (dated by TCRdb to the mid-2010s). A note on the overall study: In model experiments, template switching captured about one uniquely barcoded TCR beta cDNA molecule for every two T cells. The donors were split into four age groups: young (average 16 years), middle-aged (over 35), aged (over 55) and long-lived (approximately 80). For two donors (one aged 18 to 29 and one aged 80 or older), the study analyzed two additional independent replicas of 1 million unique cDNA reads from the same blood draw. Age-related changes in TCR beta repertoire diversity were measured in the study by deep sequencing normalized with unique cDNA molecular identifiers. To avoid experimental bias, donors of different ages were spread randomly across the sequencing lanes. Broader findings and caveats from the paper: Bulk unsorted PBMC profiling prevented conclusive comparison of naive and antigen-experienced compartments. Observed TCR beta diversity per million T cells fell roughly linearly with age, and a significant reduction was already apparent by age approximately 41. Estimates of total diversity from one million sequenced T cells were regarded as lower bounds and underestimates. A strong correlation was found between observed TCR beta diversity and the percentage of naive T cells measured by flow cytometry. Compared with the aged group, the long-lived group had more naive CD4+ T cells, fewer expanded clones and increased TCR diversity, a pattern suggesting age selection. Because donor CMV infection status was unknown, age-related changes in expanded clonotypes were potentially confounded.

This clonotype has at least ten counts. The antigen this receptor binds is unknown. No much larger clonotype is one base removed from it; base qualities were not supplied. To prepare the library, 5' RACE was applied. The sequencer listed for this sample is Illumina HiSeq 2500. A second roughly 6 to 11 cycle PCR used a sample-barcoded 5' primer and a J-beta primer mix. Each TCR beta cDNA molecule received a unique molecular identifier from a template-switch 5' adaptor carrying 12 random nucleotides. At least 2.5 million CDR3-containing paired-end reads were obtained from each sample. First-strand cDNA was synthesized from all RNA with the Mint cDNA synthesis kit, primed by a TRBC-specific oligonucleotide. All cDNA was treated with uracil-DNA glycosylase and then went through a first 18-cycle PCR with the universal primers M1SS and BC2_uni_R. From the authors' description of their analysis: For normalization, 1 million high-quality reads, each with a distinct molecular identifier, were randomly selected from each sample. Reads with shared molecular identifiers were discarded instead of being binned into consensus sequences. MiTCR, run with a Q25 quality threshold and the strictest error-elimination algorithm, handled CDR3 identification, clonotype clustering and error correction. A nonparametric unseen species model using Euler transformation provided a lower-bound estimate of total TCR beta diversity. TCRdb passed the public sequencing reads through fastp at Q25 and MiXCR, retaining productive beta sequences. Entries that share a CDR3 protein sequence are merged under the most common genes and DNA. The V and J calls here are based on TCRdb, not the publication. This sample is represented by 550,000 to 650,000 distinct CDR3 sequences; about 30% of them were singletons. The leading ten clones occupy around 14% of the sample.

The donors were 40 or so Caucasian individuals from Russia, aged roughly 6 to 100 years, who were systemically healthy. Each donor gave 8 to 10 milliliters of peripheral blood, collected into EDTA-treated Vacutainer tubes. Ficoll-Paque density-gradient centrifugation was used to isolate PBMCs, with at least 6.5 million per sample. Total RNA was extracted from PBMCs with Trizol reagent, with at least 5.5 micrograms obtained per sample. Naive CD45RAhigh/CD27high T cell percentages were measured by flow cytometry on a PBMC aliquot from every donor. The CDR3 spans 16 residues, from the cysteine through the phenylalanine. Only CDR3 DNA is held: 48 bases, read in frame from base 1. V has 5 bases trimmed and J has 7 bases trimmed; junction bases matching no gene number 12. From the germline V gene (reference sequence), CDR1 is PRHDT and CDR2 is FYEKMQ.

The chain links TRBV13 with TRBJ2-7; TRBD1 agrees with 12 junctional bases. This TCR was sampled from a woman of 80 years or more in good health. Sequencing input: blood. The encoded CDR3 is CASSLLGTGGSREQYF. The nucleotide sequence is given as TGTGCCAGCAGCCTACTAGGGACAGGGGGCTCTCGAGAGCAGTACTTC.